This T cell receptor (beta chain) was obtained from a study of identical twins. Study conclusions and caveats: Models underestimated out-of-frame TCR alpha sharing in monozygotic twins.

This clonotype was detected a few times. The antigen is undetermined. Per germline, CDR1 DFQATT and CDR2 SNEGSKA (reference sequence). The germline V and J ends were trimmed by 6 bases and 2 bases, with 16 bases remaining between them. The CDR3 runs 14 residues. Unique molecular identifiers were present on the cDNA, which also gained a universal primer site by template switching. TCRdb reanalysed the 5' RACE reads using MiXCR and keeps one entry per CDR3 protein. This table has about 790,000 distinct CDR3 sequences, 18% appearing once. The sample was also reused in another study, on T cells expressing NK-cell markers. That work contributes: Sorted CD3+CD56+NKG2C+, CD3+CD56+NKG2C- and CD3+CD56-NKG2C+ T-cell subsets were beta-chain profiled. About 1.0-7.5% of CD8+ T cells in over five donors belonged to dominant NKG2C+ clonotypes.

The TCR was taken from a woman in her late teens or twenties in good health. Sample: PBMCs. This rearrangement joins TRBV20-1 to TRBJ1-2, with D unclear. The CDR3 DNA sequence: TGCAGTGCCCCGCGTGGTTCGTCAAACTATGGCTACACCTTC. Translation: CSAPRGSSNYGYTF.